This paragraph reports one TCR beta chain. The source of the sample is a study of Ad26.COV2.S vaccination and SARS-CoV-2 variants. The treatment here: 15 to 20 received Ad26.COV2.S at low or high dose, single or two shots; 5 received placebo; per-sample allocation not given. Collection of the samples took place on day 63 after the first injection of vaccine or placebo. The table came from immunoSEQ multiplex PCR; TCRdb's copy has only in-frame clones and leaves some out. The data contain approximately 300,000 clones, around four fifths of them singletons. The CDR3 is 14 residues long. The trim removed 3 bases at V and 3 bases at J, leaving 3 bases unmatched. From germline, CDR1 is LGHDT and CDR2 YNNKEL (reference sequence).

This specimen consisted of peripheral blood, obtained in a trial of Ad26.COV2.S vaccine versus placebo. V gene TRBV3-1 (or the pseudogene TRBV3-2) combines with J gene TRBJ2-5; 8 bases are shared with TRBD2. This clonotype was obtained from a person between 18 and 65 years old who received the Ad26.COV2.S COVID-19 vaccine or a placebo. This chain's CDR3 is CASSHRAGEETQYF. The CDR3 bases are TGTGCCAGCAGCCACCGAGCGGGGGAAGAGACCCAGTACTTC.